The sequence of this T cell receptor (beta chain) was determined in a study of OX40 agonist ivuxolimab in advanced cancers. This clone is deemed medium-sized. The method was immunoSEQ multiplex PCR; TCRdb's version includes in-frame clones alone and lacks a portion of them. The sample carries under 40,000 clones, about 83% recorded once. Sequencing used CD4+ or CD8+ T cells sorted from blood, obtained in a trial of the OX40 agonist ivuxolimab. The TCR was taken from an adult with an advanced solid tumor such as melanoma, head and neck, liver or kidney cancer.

In DNA, the CDR3 is TGCAGCGTCGCCCGGTCGGGCGAGCAGTACTTC. As protein: CSVARSGEQYF. The chain joins TRBV29-1 to TRBJ2-7, with D uncertain. Looked up from germline, CDR1 is SQVTM and CDR2 is ANQGSEA. The CDR3 extends over 11 amino acids. V lost 6 bases and J lost 6, with 12 bases in between.